This T cell receptor (beta chain) was captured in a study of cytomegalovirus exposure and HLA in healthy donors. Study-wide results and caveats: Later work showed greater clonal expansion in HLA-associated TCR beta chains than in equally common others.

A remark on this clone: What it binds is not known.

The PCR ran on 60 Vbeta and 13 Jbeta primers. This table comes from immunoSEQ multiplex PCR, and its TCRdb copy is limited to in-frame clones, with some not included. The repertoire holds 120,000 or so clones, 78% seen once, with approximately 6% in the top ten. The CDR3 has 15 amino acids. The germline V gene encodes CDR1 MNHEY and CDR2 SVGAGI. V was pared by 2 bases and J by 1 base, with 11 bases between. The sequencing sample was made of PBMCs. The sequence derives from a woman in her thirties or forties in good health and CMV-seronegative. This sequence joins TRBV6-5 and TRBJ1-1; D is perhaps TRBD1 (5 bases). Here the CDR3 DNA reads TGTGCCAGCAGTTACGGGGGGGGGTGGAACACTGAAGCTTTCTTT. Protein product: CASSYGGGWNTEAFF.